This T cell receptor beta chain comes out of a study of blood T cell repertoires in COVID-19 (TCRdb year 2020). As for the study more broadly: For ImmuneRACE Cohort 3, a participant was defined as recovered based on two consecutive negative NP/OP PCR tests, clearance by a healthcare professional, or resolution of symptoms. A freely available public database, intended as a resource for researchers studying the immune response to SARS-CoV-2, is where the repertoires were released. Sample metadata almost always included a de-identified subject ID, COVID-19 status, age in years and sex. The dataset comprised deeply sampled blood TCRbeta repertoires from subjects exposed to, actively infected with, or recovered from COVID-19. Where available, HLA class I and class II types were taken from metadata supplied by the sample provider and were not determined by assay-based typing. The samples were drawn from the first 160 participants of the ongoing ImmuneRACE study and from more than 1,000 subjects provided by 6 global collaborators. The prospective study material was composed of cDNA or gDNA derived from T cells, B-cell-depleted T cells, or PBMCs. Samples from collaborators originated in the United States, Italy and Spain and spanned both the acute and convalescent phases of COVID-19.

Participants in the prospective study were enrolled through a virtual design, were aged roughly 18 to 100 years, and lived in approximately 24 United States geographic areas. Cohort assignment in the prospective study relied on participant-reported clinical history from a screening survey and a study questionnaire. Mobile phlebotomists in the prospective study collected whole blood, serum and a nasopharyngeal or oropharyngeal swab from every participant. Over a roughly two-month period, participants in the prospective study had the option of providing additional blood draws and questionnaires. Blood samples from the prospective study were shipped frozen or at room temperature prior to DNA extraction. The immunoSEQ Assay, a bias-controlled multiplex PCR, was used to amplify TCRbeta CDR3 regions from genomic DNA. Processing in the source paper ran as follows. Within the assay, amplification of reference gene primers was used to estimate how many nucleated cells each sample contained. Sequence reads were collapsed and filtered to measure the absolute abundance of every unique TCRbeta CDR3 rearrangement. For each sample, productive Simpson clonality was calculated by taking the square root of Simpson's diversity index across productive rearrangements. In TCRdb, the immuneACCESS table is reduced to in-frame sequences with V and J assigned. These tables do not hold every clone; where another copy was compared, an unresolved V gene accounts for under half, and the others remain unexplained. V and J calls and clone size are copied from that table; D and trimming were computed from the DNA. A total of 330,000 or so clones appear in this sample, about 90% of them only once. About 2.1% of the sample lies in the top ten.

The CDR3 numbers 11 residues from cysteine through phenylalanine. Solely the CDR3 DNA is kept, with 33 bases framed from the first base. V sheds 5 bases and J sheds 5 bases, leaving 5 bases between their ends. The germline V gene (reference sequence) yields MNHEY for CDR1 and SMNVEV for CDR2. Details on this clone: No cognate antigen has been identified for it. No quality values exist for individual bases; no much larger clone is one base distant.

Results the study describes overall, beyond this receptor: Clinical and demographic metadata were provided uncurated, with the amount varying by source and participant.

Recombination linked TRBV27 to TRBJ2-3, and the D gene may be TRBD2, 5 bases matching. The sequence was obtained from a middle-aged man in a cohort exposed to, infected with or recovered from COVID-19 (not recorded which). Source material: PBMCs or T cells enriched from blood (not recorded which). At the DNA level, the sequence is TGTGCCAGCAGTGCGGGAGATACGCAGTATTTT. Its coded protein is CASSAGDTQYF.